Listed below are T cell receptor beta chains from one sample, sequenced in a study of T cell responses to AZD1222 COVID-19 vaccine. This table comes from immunoSEQ multiplex PCR, and its TCRdb copy is limited to in-frame clones, with some not included. This table holds some 150,000 clones, around nine tenths found once. Sequences were derived from peripheral blood, sampled on day 0 of MenACWY control vaccination. The origin of the receptors is an adult in good health. The CDR3 runs from the conserved cysteine through the conserved F or W. Fields, in order: D gene, J gene, V gene, clone size, CDR3 DNA, CDR3 protein. D genes are given only for firm matches. The listing skips clone size in some rows; elsewhere it reads once, few, many or a size class.

- TRBJ1-2 TRBV24-1 - TGTGCCACCAGTGATCCGCGGGAAGGTGGCTACACCTTC CATSDPREGGYTF
- TRBJ1-2 TRBV15 once TGTGCCACCAGCAGAGCAGGGGTTAACTATGGCTACACCTTC CATSRAGVNYGYTF
- TRBJ2-2 TRBV6-5 - TGTGCCAGCCGCCCCCCCGCGGGGAGTACCGGGGAGCTGTTTTTT CASRPPAGSTGELFF
TRBD1 TRBJ1-4 TRBV13 - TGTGCCAGCAATGAGGCGGGACAGGGGAATGAAAAACTGTTTTTT CASNEAGQGNEKLFF
TRBD1 TRBJ2-7 TRBV18 - TGTGCCAGCTCACCGACAGGGCCCTACGAGCAGTACTTC CASSPTGPYEQYF
- TRBJ2-1 TRBV27 - TGTGCCAGCAGTTTTCGGCGCTCGGGGGGCGTATACTACAATGAGCAGTTCTTC CASSFRRSGGVYYNEQFF
- TRBJ1-2 TRBV18 - TGTGCCAGCTCAAGCAGCTATGGCTACACCTTC CASSSSYGYTF
- TRBJ2-3 TRBV3-1/TRBV3-2 - TGTGCCAGCAGCCAGGGTAGCGGCCCTCCTTATGGCACAGATACGCAGTATTTT CASSQGSGPPYGTDTQYF
TRBD1 TRBJ1-4 TRBV18 - TGTGCCAGCTCACCACCCGGGACAGGGGGCTTGACTAATGAAAAACTGTTTTTT CASSPPGTGGLTNEKLFF
TRBD2 TRBJ2-1 TRBV28 - TGTGCCAGCAGTCGAGCGGGAGGGCTGGGCAATGAGCAGTTCTTC CASSRAGGLGNEQFF
- TRBJ2-1 TRBV7-2 once TGTGCCAGCAGCTTAGCGCTGGGGTACAATGAGCAGTTCTTC CASSLALGYNEQFF
TRBD1 TRBJ2-3 TRBV4-1 - TGCGCCAGCAGCCAAGGCATACCGGGACAGGGCATGAGCACAGATACGCAGTATTTT CASSQGIPGQGMSTDTQYF
TRBD1 TRBJ2-5 TRBV25-1 - TGTGCCAGCAGTGTGTCCACAGGGGGAGGAGAGACCCAGTACTTC CASSVSTGGGETQYF
TRBD1 TRBJ1-1 TRBV7-9 once TGTGCCAGCAGCCCACGGGACAGGGGTACTGAAGCTTTCTTT CASSPRDRGTEAFF
TRBD1 TRBJ1-4 TRBV2 - TGTGCCAGCAGTGAAGGGACAGGGGAAAAACTGTTTTTT CASSEGTGEKLFF
- TRBJ1-2 TRBV7-2 - TGTGCCAGCAGCTTAAGTTCGCCTCCCCGGGGCTACACCTTC CASSLSSPPRGYTF
- TRBJ1-2 TRBV28 - TGTGCCAGCAGTTTCTGGGAAGGGAGGGGGGCCTCCTCCTATGGCTACACCTTC CASSFWEGRGASSYGYTF
- TRBJ2-7 TRBV28 - TGTGCCAGCAGTTCTCAGGGTAGCAATCTTGGGCAGTACTTC CASSSQGSNLGQYF
- TRBJ2-4 TRBV7-9 - TGTGCCAGCAGCTTAGGCCCCCCTGGACTCGCCAAAAACATTCAGTACTTC CASSLGPPGLAKNIQYF
- TRBJ1-1 TRBV7-8 - TGTGCCAGCAGCTCGCAGGGGAACACTGAAGCTTTCTTT CASSSQGNTEAFF
- TRBJ2-5 TRBV3-1/TRBV3-2 - TGTGCCAGCAGCCAAGATTTTAGGGGCCAAGAGACCCAGTACTTC CASSQDFRGQETQYF
TRBD1 TRBJ1-2 TRBV14 few TGTGCCAGCAGCTCCGGTCAGGGGGTCTATGGCTACACCTTC CASSSGQGVYGYTF
- TRBJ2-3 TRBV12-5 - TGTGCTAGGGGGCTTCCCGGAGATACGCAGTATTTT CARGLPGDTQYF
- TRBJ1-1 TRBV9 - TGTGCCAGCAGCGTCCCAGGGTCGAACACTGAAGCTTTCTTT CASSVPGSNTEAFF
- TRBJ1-1 TRBV12-3/TRBV12-4 - TGTGCCAGCAGTCATGGCAGGGCCACTGAAGCTTTCTTT CASSHGRATEAFF
- TRBJ1-3 TRBV6-1 - TGTGCCAGCAGTGAAGCGGGAAACCCCTCTGGAAACACCATATATTTT CASSEAGNPSGNTIYF
- TRBJ2-1 TRBV6-5 - TGTGCCAGCAGTTACCTTCAAACGCGGGGTAATGAGCAGTTCTTC CASSYLQTRGNEQFF
TRBD2 TRBJ2-1 TRBV5-1 - TGCGCCAGCAGCTTCCCGACTAGCGGGGGGAACAGTGAGCAGTTCTTC CASSFPTSGGNSEQFF
TRBD1 TRBJ1-1 TRBV25-1 - TGTGCCAGCAGGGACAGGGGCACTGAAGCTTTCTTT CASRDRGTEAFF
- TRBJ1-3 TRBV10-3 - TGTGCCACGTATATGTTCGGAGGAAACACCATATATTTT CATYMFGGNTIYF
- TRBJ2-3 TRBV6-1 - TGTGCCAGCAGTGAAGTCGGGGCTGGCACAGATACGCAGTATTTT CASSEVGAGTDTQYF
- TRBJ2-1 TRBV11-2 - TGTGCCAGCAGCTCTACAGCGGCCTCCTACAATGAGCAGTTCTTC CASSSTAASYNEQFF
- TRBJ2-7 TRBV24-1 - TGTGCCACCAGTGAGGGGGTTGTGCAGTACTTC CATSEGVVQYF
TRBD1 TRBJ1-2 TRBV29-1 - TGCAGCGTTGGCTTACGGACAGGCGGGACCTTC CSVGLRTGGTF
- TRBJ1-4 TRBV3-1/TRBV3-2 - TGTGCCAGCAGCCAAGATTACGGCAGGCCAACTAATGAAAAACTGTTTTTT CASSQDYGRPTNEKLFF
- TRBJ2-4 TRBV7-2 - TGTGCCAGCAGCTTAGGAGACTTCGGACGGGGAAGGGGCATTCAGTACTTC CASSLGDFGRGRGIQYF
- TRBJ2-7 TRBV15 - TGTGCCACCAGCAGAGCCAGGATCCCGTACGAGCAGTACTTC CATSRARIPYEQYF
- TRBJ2-1 TRBV7-9 - TGTGCCAGCAGCTCGAGCACCGGGGGTTACAATGAGCAGTTCTTC CASSSSTGGYNEQFF
- TRBJ1-4 TRBV3-1/TRBV3-2 - TGTGCCAGCACCTCGACAGCGGGTGGTGAAAAACTGTTTTTT CASTSTAGGEKLFF
TRBD2 TRBJ2-3 TRBV2 - TGTGCCAGCAGTGGGACTAGCGGGGGGGCAAATACGCAGTATTTT CASSGTSGGANTQYF
TRBD2 TRBJ2-1 TRBV15 - TGTGCCACCAGTGGGGGGACTAGCGGGAGTAAGTACAATGAGCAGTTCTTC CATSGGTSGSKYNEQFF
TRBD2 TRBJ2-7 TRBV18 - TGTGCCAGCTCACCCGCCAGCGGGAGGTTCTACGAGCAGTACTTC CASSPASGRFYEQYF
- TRBJ1-4 TRBV7-9 - TGTGCCAGCAGCTCCCCCTCGGGGTCCACTAATGAAAAACTGTTTTTT CASSSPSGSTNEKLFF
- TRBJ1-5 TRBV28 - TGTGCCAGCAGTTTAGGTATGAGGCGCAATCAGCCCCAGCATTTT CASSLGMRRNQPQHF
- TRBJ1-2 TRBV12-3/TRBV12-4 - - CASSFGPGYTF
TRBD1 TRBJ1-1 TRBV10-3 - TGTGCCATCAGTGAGACGAAGGGACAGTCTATACGCGATGAAGCTTTCTTT CAISETKGQSIRDEAFF
TRBD1 TRBJ2-5 TRBV3-1/TRBV3-2 - TGTGCCAGCAGCCAATTGGACAGGGGGCAGAGGGAGACCCAGTACTTC CASSQLDRGQRETQYF
- TRBJ1-4 TRBV3-1/TRBV3-2 once TGTGCCAGCAGCCTATCATCCCTCTGGGGAAAACTGTTTTTT CASSLSSLWGKLFF
- TRBJ1-1 TRBV21-1 - TGTGCCAGCAGCAAAGACCTGGAGTCAGGGGGCAAGAACACTGAAGCTTTCTTT CASSKDLESGGKNTEAFF
TRBD1 TRBJ2-3 TRBV7-8 - TGTGCCAGCAGGCCCTCAGGGGGAGATACGCAGTATTTT CASRPSGGDTQYF